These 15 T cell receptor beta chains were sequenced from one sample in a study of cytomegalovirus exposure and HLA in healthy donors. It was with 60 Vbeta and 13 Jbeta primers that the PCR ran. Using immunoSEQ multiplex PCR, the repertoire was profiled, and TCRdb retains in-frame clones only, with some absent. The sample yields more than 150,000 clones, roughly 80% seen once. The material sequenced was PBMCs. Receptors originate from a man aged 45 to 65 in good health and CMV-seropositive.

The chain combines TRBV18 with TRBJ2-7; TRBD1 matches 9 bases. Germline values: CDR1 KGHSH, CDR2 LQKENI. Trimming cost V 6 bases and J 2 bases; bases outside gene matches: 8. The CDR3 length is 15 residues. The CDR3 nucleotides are TGTGCCAGCTCCCGTGGACAGGGGATGACCTACGAGCAGTACTTC. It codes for CASSRGQGMTYEQYF.

The CDR3 DNA is TGTGCCAGCAGCGGCGGGGTGGGGACCCAGTACTTC. Its translation: CASSGGVGTQYF. V gene TRBV6-1 combines with J gene TRBJ2-5; maybe TRBD2 (6 bases). Germline lookup yields CDR1 MNHNS and CDR2 SASEGT. The CDR3 is 12 residues long. V dropped 6 bases and J dropped 7 bases, with 12 bases sitting between them.

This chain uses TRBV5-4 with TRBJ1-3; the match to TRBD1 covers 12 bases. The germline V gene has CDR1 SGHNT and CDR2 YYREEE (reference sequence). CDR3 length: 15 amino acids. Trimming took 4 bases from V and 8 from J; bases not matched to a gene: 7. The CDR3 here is CASSRGTGGRDTIYF. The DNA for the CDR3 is TGTGCCAGCAGCCGAGGGACAGGGGGCCGAGACACCATATATTTT.

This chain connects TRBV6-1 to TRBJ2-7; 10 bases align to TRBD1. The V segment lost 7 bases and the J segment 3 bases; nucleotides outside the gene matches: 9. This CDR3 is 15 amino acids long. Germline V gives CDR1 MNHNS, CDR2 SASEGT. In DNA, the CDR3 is TGTGCCAGCACCAGAACGGGACAGGGGAGCTACGAGCAGTACTTC. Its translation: CASTRTGQGSYEQYF.

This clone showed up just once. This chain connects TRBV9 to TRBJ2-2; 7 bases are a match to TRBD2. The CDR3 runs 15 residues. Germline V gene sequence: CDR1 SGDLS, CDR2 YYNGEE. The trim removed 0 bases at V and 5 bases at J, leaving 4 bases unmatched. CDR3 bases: TGTGCCAGCAGCGTAGCGGTGGGGGGGACCGGGGAGCTGTTTTTT. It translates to CASSVAVGGTGELFF. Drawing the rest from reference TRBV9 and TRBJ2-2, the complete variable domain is DSGVTQTPKHLITATGQRVTLRCSPRSGDLSVYWYQQSLDQGLQFLIQYYNGEERAKGNILERFSAQQFPDLHSELNLSSLELGDSALYFCASSVAVGGTGELFFGEGSRLTVL.

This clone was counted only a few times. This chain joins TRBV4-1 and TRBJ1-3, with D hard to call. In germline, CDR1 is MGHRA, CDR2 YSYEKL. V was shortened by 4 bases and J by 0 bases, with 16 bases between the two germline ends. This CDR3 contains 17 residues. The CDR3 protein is CASSRGGWVNSGNTIYF. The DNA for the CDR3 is TGCGCCAGCAGCCGAGGAGGGTGGGTTAACTCTGGAAACACCATATATTTT.

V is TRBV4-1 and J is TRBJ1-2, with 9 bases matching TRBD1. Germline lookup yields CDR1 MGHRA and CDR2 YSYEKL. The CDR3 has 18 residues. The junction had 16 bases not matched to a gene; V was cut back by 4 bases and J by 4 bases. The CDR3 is CASSRTAEGQGLLYGYTF. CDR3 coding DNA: TGCGCCAGCAGCCGAACGGCGGAGGGACAGGGCCTCCTCTATGGCTACACCTTC.

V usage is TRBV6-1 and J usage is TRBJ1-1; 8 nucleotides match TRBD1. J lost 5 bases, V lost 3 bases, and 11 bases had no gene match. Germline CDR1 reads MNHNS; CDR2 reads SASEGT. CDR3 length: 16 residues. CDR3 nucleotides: TGTGCCAGCAGTGAGGGACAGGTGATAGCGCGGACTGAAGCTTTCTTT. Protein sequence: CASSEGQVIARTEAFF.

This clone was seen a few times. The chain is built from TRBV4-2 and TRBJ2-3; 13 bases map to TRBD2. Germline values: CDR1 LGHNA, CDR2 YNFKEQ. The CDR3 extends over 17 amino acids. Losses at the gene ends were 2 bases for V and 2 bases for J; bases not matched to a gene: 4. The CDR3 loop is CASSQTSGGVYTDTQYF. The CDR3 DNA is TGTGCCAGCAGCCAAACTAGCGGGGGGGTCTACACAGATACGCAGTATTTT.

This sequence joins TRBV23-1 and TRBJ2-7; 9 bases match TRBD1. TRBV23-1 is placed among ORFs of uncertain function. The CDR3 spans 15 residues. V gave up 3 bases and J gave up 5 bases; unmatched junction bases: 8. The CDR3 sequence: CASSHPRTGVHEQYF. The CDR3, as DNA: TGCGCCAGCAGTCATCCAAGGACAGGGGTACACGAGCAGTACTTC.

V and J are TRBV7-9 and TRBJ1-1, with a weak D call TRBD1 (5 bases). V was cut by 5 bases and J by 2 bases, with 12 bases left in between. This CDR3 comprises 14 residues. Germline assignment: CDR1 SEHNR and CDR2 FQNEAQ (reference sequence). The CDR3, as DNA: TGTGCCAGCAGCCCTCCAGGGCCAAACACTGAAGCTTTCTTT. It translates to CASSPPGPNTEAFF.

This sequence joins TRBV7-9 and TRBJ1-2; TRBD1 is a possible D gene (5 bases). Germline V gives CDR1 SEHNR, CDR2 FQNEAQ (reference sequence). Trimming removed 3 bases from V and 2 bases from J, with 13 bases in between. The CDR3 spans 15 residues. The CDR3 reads CASSLYQGRNYGYTF. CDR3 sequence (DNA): TGTGCCAGCAGCTTGTATCAGGGTCGAAACTATGGCTACACCTTC.

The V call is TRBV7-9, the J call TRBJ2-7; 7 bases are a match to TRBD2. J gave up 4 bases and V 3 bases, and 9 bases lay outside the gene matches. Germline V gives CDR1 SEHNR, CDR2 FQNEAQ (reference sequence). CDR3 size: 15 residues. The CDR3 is CASSLGGEPTYEQYF. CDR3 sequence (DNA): TGTGCCAGCAGCTTGGGGGGGGAGCCGACTTACGAGCAGTACTTC. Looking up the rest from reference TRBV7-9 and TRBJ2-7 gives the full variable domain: DTGVSQNPRHKITKRGQNVTFRCDPISEHNRLYWYRQTLGQGPEFLTYFQNEAQLEKSRLLSDRFSAERPKGSFSTLEIQRTEQGDSAMYLCASSLGGEPTYEQYFGPGTRLTVT.

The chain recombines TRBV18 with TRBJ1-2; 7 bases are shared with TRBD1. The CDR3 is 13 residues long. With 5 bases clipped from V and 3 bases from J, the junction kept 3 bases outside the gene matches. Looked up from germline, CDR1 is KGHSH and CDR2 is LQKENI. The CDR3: CASSSGTDYGYTF. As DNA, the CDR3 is TGTGCCAGCTCATCCGGGACAGACTATGGCTACACCTTC.

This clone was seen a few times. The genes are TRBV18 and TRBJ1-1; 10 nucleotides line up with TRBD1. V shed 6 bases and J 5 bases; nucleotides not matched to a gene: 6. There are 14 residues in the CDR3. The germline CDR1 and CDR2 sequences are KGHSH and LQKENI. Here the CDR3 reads CASSPDRGRTEAFF. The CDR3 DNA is TGTGCCAGCTCTCCCGACAGGGGGCGAACTGAAGCTTTCTTT.